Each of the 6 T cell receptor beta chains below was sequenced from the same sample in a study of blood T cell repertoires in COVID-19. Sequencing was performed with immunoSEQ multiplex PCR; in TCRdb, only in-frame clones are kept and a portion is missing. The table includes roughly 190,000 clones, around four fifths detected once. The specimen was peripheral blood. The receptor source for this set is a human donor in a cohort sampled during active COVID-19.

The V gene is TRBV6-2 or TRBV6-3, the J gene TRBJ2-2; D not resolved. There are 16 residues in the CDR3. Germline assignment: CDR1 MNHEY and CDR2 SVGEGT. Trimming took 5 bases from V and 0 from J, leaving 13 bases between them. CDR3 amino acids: CASSRPLGANTGELFF. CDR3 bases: TGTGCCAGCAGTCGACCTCTAGGAGCGAACACCGGGGAGCTGTTTTTT.

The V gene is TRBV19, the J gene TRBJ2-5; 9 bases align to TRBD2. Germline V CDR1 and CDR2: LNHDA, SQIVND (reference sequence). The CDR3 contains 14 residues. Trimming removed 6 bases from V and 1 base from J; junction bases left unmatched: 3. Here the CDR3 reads CASRSGGTQETQYF. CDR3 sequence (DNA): TGTGCCAGTAGAAGCGGGGGGACCCAAGAGACCCAGTACTTC. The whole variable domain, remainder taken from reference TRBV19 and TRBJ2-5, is DGGITQSPKYLFRKEGQNVTLSCEQNLNHDAMYWYRQDPGQGLRLIYYSQIVNDFQKGDIAEGYSVSREKKESFPLTVTSAQKNPTAFYLCASRSGGTQETQYFGPGTRLLVL.

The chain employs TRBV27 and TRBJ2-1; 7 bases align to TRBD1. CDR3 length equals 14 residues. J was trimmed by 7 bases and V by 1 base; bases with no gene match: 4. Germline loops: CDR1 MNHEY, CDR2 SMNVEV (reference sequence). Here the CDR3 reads CASSLLGTANEQFF. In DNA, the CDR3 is TGTGCCAGCAGTTTATTAGGGACAGCGAATGAGCAGTTCTTC.

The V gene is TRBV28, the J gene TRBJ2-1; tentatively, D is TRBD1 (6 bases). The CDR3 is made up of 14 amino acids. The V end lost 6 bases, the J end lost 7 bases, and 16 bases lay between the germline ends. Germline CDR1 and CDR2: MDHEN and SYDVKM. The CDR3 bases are TGTGCCAGCAGGGGGGCAGGGAATCGGAATGAGCAGTTCTTC. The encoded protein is CASRGAGNRNEQFF.

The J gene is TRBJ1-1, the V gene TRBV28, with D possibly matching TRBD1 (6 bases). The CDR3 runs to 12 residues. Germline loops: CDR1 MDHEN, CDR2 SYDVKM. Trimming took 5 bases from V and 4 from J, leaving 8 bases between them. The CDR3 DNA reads TGTGCCAGCAGTCTGGGGGCCACTGAAGCTTTCTTT. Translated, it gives CASSLGATEAFF.

CDR3 in DNA: TGTGCCAGCAGCTTGCGCAGGACTAACACTGAAGCTTTCTTT. This gives the protein CASSLRRTNTEAFF. The J gene is TRBJ1-1, the V gene TRBV5-6; D remains unclear. The CDR3 is 14 amino acids. V lost 1 base, J lost 2 bases, and 9 bases lay in between. Germline V gives CDR1 SGHDT, CDR2 YYEEEE.